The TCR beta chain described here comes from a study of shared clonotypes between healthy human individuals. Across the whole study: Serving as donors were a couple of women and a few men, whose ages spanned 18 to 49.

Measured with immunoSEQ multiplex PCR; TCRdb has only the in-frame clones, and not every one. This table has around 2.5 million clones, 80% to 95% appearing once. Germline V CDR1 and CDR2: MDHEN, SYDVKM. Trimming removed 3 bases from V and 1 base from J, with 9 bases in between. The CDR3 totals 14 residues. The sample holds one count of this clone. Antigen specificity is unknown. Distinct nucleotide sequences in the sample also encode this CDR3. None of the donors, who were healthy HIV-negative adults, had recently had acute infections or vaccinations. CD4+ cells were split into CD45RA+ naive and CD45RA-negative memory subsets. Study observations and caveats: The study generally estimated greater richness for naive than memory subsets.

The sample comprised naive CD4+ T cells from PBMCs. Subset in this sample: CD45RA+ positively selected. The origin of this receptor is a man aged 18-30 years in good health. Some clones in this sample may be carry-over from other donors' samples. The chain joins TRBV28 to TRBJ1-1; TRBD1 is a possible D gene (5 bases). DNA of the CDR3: TGTGCCAGCAGTTTCTCCGGGGGGAACACTGAAGCTTTCTTT. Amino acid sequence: CASSFSGGNTEAFF.